The entry below gives a single T cell receptor (beta chain) sequence along with its context. Its antigen is unknown. Base qualities are not recorded, but no much larger clone differs from it by a single base. Receptor amplification or capture employed PCR. Data came from an Illumina HiSeq 2500. TCR library preparation used molecular barcoding, with unique molecular identifiers applied to normalize quantification of the TCRbeta repertoire. The public sequencing data were trimmed at Q25 with fastp and processed into clonotypes with MiXCR by TCRdb, which kept only in-frame beta chains. For every CDR3 protein sequence, its rows merge into one entry that carries the most common genes and DNA. The sample table records around 210,000 distinct CDR3 sequences; about 7% of these occur just once. More than 5.5% of the sample is in the top ten clones. The record originates from a study of T-cell reconstitution after alpha-beta-depleted transplantation in children (TCRdb year 2016). With respect to the entire study: T-cell immune reconstitution after TCRalphabeta/CD19-depleted allogeneic hematopoietic cell transplantation in children was quantitatively tracked in the study by means of TCR repertoire profiling. Summary of the overall study and its limitations: In some patients, high TCRbeta diversity at day 60 was attributed to recipient T cells and intrathymic progenitors that had survived conditioning. Over subsequent months, a decline in hyperexpanded clone frequencies was noted, and after one year, T-cell counts and TCRbeta diversity were mostly ascribed to newly produced T cells. About two months after transplant, the apparently early recovery of alphabetaT-cell counts reportedly depended on just several hundred clones that had expanded rapidly and came from non-depleted graft cells.

The trim is 6 bases for V and 1 base for J, with a gap of 12 bases between the germline ends. The CDR3, cysteine through phenylalanine, is 14 amino acids long. Here the CDR3 DNA is all that survives: 42 bases in frame from base 1. CDR1 and CDR2, looked up from the germline V gene, are MDHEN and SYDVKM. The treatment or condition label for this specimen denotes: allogeneic hematopoietic cell transplantation with graft depleted of TCRalphabeta T cells and CD19 B cells. Transplant recipients were children who received TCRalphabeta/CD19-depleted allogeneic hematopoietic cell grafts. The clonotype was recovered from a boy younger than 10 with acute lymphoblastic leukemia, due to receive a stem cell transplant. The input for sequencing was PBMCs, taken before TCRalphabeta/CD19-depleted stem cell transplant. The chain was built from TRBV28 and TRBJ1-1; no D segment can be confidently identified. The DNA reads TGTGCCAGCAGGCCACAGCTCTCGAACACTGAAGCTTTCTTT. The resulting protein is CASRPQLSNTEAFF.